This paragraph reports one TCR beta chain. The antigen remains unidentified. CDR1 is GTSNPN and CDR2 is SVGIG in the germline V gene (reference sequence). Trimming left V 3 bases short and J 2 bases short, with 17 bases between. The CDR3 has 15 residues. These data come from a study of cytomegalovirus exposure and HLA in healthy donors. As for the study in general: It was reported in a later analysis that the 120 or so validation repertoires used the same platform as the roughly 700 first-cohort repertoires. Study results and caveats: Most TCR sequences were uncommon, yet certain public TCRs appeared in many donors. The study put under 200 TCR beta chains on its list as cytomegalovirus-associated.

TCRdb's table, derived via immunoSEQ multiplex PCR, lists solely in-frame clones and lacks some. This repertoire shows tens of thousands of clones, over 85% found once; its top ten account for 3% to 4.5%. Sequencing input: PBMCs. J is TRBJ2-7 and V is TRBV30, with D perhaps TRBD1 (5 bases). The source is a woman in her twenties or thirties in good health and CMV-seronegative. In nucleotides, the CDR3 is TGTGCCTGGAGCCTACAGGCGCTTGTGGCCTACGAGCAGTACTTC. Residues: CAWSLQALVAYEQYF.